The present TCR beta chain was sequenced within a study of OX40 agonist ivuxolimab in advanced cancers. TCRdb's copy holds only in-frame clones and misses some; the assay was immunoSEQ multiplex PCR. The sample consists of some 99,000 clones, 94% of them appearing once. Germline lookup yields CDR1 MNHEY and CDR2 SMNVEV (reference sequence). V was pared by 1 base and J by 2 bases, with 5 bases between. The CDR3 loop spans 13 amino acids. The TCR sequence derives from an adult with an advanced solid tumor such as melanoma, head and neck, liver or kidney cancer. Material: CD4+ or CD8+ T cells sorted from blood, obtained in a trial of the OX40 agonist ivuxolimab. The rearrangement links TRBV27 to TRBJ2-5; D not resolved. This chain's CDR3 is CASSLWRQETQYF. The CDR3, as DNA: TGTGCCAGCAGTTTATGGCGGCAAGAGACCCAGTACTTC.